This TCR beta chain originates from a study of T-cell memory formation after mild COVID-19. This clonotype occurred a few times. TCRdb re-analysed the 5' RACE reads in MiXCR, keeping a single row per CDR3 protein. The sample includes about 140,000 distinct CDR3 sequences, 14% of them seen just once. The CDR3 covers 15 residues. J gave up 7 bases and V 5 bases, and 8 bases lay outside the gene matches. Germline CDR1 and CDR2: LNHDA and SQIVND (reference sequence). V and J are TRBV19 and TRBJ2-1; 10 positions match TRBD2. This TCR derives from an adult woman who had mild COVID-19 (a few samples of this study predate the infection). Cell type and time point are not known. Sequenced sample: PBMCs or a T cell subset sorted from them (not recorded which). DNA for the CDR3: TGTGCCAGTAGTCTCGCTAGCGGGAGAGGGAATGAGCAGTTCTTC. Protein: CASSLASGRGNEQFF.